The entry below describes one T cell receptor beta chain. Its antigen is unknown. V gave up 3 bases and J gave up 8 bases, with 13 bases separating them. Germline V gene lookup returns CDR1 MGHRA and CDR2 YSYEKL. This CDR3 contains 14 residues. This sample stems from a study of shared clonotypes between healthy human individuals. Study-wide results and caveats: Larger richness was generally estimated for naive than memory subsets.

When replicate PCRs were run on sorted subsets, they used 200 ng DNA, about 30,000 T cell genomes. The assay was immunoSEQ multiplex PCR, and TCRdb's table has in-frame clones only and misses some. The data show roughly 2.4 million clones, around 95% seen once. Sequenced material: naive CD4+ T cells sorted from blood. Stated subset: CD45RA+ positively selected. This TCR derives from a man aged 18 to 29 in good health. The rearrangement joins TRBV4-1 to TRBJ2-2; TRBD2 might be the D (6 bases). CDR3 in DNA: TGCGCCAGCAGCCACCTGACTAGATTAGGGGAGCTGTTTTTT. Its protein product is CASSHLTRLGELFF.